These 23 T cell receptor beta chains were sequenced from one sample in a study of OX40 agonist ivuxolimab in advanced cancers. Repertoires were generated with immunoSEQ multiplex PCR, while TCRdb's copy carries only in-frame clones and drops some. The sample contains under 85,000 clones, nearly 95% of which appear only once. The sequencing used CD4+ or CD8+ T cells sorted from blood, collected in a trial of the OX40 agonist ivuxolimab. These receptors were obtained from an adult with an advanced solid tumor such as melanoma, head and neck, liver or kidney cancer.

This clone was observed once. V is TRBV19 and J is TRBJ2-2; the D is unclear. The CDR3 length is 14 residues. Trimming removed 9 bases at V and 6 bases at J, with 17 bases between. In germline, CDR1 is LNHDA, CDR2 SQIVND (reference sequence). Here the CDR3 reads CASMPIGWSGELFF. The CDR3 region has the DNA TGTGCCAGCATGCCGATAGGTTGGTCCGGGGAGCTGTTTTTT.

This clone appeared a single time. This sequence joins TRBV19 and TRBJ2-6; D uncertain. The V end was cut by 10 bases, the J end by 2 bases, with 9 bases between. There are 13 residues in the CDR3. CDR1 is LNHDA and CDR2 is SQIVND in the germline V gene (reference sequence). CDR3 in DNA: TGTGCCACCAGAGTTCCTGGGGCCAACGTCCTGACTTTC. It translates to CATRVPGANVLTF.

The J gene is TRBJ2-3, the V gene TRBV5-6, with 7 nucleotides matching TRBD1. CDR1 and CDR2 from the germline V gene are SGHDT and YYEEEE. The J segment lost 2 bases and the V segment lost 4 bases, leaving 19 bases of the junction unmatched. The CDR3 sequence is 19 residues long. The CDR3, as DNA: TGTGCCAGCAGCCCAGTAGGGTGGGGACAGTCTCCTTCCACAGATACGCAGTATTTT. It yields the protein CASSPVGWGQSPSTDTQYF. The whole variable domain, remainder taken from reference TRBV5-6 and TRBJ2-3, is DAGVTQSPTHLIKTRGQQVTLRCSPKSGHDTVSWYQQALGQGPQFIFQYYEEEERQRGNFPDRFSGHQFPNYSSELNVNALLLGDSALYLCASSPVGWGQSPSTDTQYFGPGTRLTVL.

V gene TRBV6-5 combines with J gene TRBJ1-5; 10 bases agree with TRBD1. The CDR3 covers 14 residues. V shed 4 bases, J shed 7 bases, and the junction held 4 bases outside the gene matches. The V gene's germline CDR1 is MNHEY and CDR2 SVGAGI. The CDR3 protein is CASSWGTGDQPQHF. In DNA, the CDR3 is TGTGCCAGCAGTTGGGGGACAGGGGACCAGCCCCAGCATTTT.

The chain is built from TRBV7-3 and TRBJ2-7; D is unclear. Trimming pared 1 base from V and 3 bases from J, leaving 13 bases between. The CDR3 sequence is 15 residues long. Germline V gene sequence: CDR1 SGHTA, CDR2 FQGTGA. CDR3 region: CASSLSYLSSYEQYF. In DNA form, the CDR3 reads TGTGCCAGCAGCTTAAGTTACCTATCGAGCTACGAGCAGTACTTC.

J is TRBJ2-3 and V is TRBV5-1; 7 bases align to TRBD2. V gave up 1 base and J gave up 3 bases; unmatched junction bases: 2. From germline, CDR1 is SGHRS and CDR2 YFSETQ. The CDR3 is 14 residues long. CDR3 nucleotides: TGCGCCAGCAGCTTGAGCGGGATGACAGATACGCAGTATTTT. Residues: CASSLSGMTDTQYF.

The V and J genes are TRBV5-8 and TRBJ2-1, with D unresolved. Germline CDR1 and CDR2: SGHTS and YDEGEE. V shed 2 bases and J shed 0 bases, with 6 bases lying between them. This CDR3 region has 14 residues. CDR3 in amino acids: CASSLSDSYNEQFF. CDR3 DNA: TGTGCCAGCAGCTTAAGTGACTCCTACAATGAGCAGTTCTTC.

This clone has just one count. The chain has TRBV10-1 and TRBJ2-2; D is undetermined. Between the trimmed V and J ends, which lost 7 bases and 9 bases, there was a span of 12 bases. Germline CDR1 and CDR2: WNHNN and SYGVQD (reference sequence). The CDR3 consists of 12 residues. The CDR3 DNA reads TGCGCCAGCACCTCCGGGTCCCGGGAGCTGTTTTTT. It codes for CASTSGSRELFF.

The chain has TRBV27 and TRBJ2-1; tentatively, D is TRBD2 (5 bases). V lost 3 bases to trimming and J lost 3 bases, with 21 bases between them. The germline V gene encodes CDR1 MNHEY and CDR2 SMNVEV (reference sequence). CDR3 length: 18 residues. The CDR3 sequence is CASSFGPLRERFYNEQFF. In nucleotides, the CDR3 is TGTGCCAGCAGTTTCGGACCTCTAAGGGAGAGGTTCTACAATGAGCAGTTCTTC.

With regard to this clone: Additional DNA sequences in this sample encode the identical CDR3. V is TRBV7-6 and J is TRBJ1-1; D ambiguous. CDR3 length: 12 residues. Trimming left V 2 bases short and J 2 bases short, with 3 bases between. Germline V lookup: CDR1 SGHVS, CDR2 FNYEAQ. The CDR3 sequence is CASSLSNTEAFF. The DNA for the CDR3 is TGTGCCAGCAGCTTAAGTAACACTGAAGCTTTCTTT.

This chain joins TRBV9 and TRBJ2-3; no reliable D call. With 0 bases removed from V and 0 bases from J, the gap between germline ends came to 11 bases. The CDR3 length is 16 residues. Germline assignment: CDR1 SGDLS and CDR2 YYNGEE. The CDR3 coding sequence is TGTGCCAGCAGCGTAGGACCCCGATCCAGCACAGATACGCAGTATTTT. Translated: CASSVGPRSSTDTQYF.

The V and J genes are TRBV4-1 and TRBJ2-7; D perhaps matches TRBD2 (6 bases). The CDR3 runs to 15 residues. The germline V and J ends were trimmed by 1 base and 0 bases, with 10 bases remaining between them. Germline CDR1 is MGHRA and CDR2 is YSYEKL. The CDR3 protein is CASSQVWTNSYEQYF. As DNA, the CDR3 is TGCGCCAGCAGCCAAGTCTGGACTAACTCCTACGAGCAGTACTTC.

This clone came up once. The DNA for the CDR3 is TGCGCCAGCAGCTTATACGAGGGGCACACTGAAGCTTTCTTT. This codes for CASSLYEGHTEAFF. The chain carries TRBV5-1 and TRBJ1-1, with a weak D call TRBD1 (5 bases). The germline V and J ends were trimmed by 2 bases and 3 bases, with 11 bases remaining between them. The CDR3 is made up of 14 amino acids. The germline V gene encodes CDR1 SGHRS and CDR2 YFSETQ.

The CDR3 nucleotides are TGTGCCAGCAGTCCGATGGGACAGGGGCTGGGCGAGCAGTACTTC. It codes for CASSPMGQGLGEQYF. The chain uses TRBV27 and TRBJ2-7, with 10 positions matching TRBD1. V dropped 5 bases and J dropped 6; count of bases not matched to a gene: 10. The CDR3 is 15 residues long. In germline, CDR1 is MNHEY, CDR2 SMNVEV (reference sequence).

The chain employs TRBV27 and TRBJ2-7, with 9 bases that match TRBD2. Germline values: CDR1 MNHEY, CDR2 SMNVEV (reference sequence). The V gene end was trimmed by 2 bases and the J gene end by 2 bases; junction bases not matched to a gene: 1. The CDR3 spans 14 residues. CDR3 amino acids: CASSLAGGPYEQYF. In nucleotides, the CDR3 is TGTGCCAGCAGTTTAGCGGGAGGGCCCTACGAGCAGTACTTC.

The chain links TRBV19 to TRBJ2-2; perhaps D is TRBD1 or TRBD2 (5 bases each). The CDR3 has 16 residues. Between the trimmed V and J ends, which lost 5 bases and 5 bases, there was a span of 18 bases. Germline V CDR1 and CDR2: LNHDA, SQIVND (reference sequence). CDR3 amino acids: CASSPKGTFPTGELFF. The CDR3 nucleotides are TGTGCCAGTAGTCCTAAGGGGACCTTCCCTACCGGGGAGCTGTTTTTT.

The chain couples TRBV27 to TRBJ2-7; 12 bases fit TRBD1. The J call is uncertain, as TRBJ2-1 better fits the DNA end. The CDR3 spans 15 residues. Germline CDR1 is MNHEY and CDR2 is SMNVEV (reference sequence). CDR3: CASSFGTGGEDEQFF. Written as DNA, the CDR3 is TGTGCCAGCAGTTTCGGGACAGGGGGCGAGGATGAGCAGTTCTTC.

The V call is TRBV6-1, the J call TRBJ2-1, with a weak D call TRBD2 (5 bases). The V end was cut by 3 bases, the J end by 2 bases, with 8 bases between. CDR1 and CDR2 from the germline V gene are MNHNS and SASEGT. The CDR3 totals 14 residues. The CDR3 nucleotides are TGTGCCAGCAGTGATACGGGGACCTACAATGAGCAGTTCTTC. This gives the protein CASSDTGTYNEQFF.

This clone was recorded only once. CDR3 region: CASSPWTEQHEQYF. CDR3 sequence (DNA): TGTGCCAGCAGCCCATGGACAGAGCAGCACGAGCAGTACTTC. The chain has TRBV7-6 and TRBJ2-5; a weak D match, TRBD1 (6 bases). The end of the DNA fits TRBJ2-7 better, so the J call may be wrong. The CDR3 consists of 14 residues. Looked up from germline, CDR1 is SGHVS and CDR2 is FNYEAQ.

The rearrangement uses TRBV5-8 and TRBJ2-5, with 8 bases matching TRBD2. The CDR3 loop spans 18 amino acids. Trimming at V came to 1 base and at J to 2 bases, leaving 13 bases not matched to a gene. Germline V gene lookup returns CDR1 SGHTS and CDR2 YDEGEE. For the CDR3, the DNA is TGTGCCAGCAGCTTGCAATACGGGGGGGCTTCTCGGCAAGAGACCCAGTACTTC. Protein: CASSLQYGGASRQETQYF. Full variable domain (outside the CDR3, taken from reference TRBV5-8 and TRBJ2-5): EAGVTQSPTHLIKTRGQQATLRCSPISGHTSVYWYQQALGLGLQFLLWYDEGEERNRGNFPPRFSGRQFPNYSSELNVNALELEDSALYLCASSLQYGGASRQETQYFGPGTRLLVL.

The chain joins TRBV11-2 to TRBJ2-6; D is ambiguous. This CDR3 contains 14 residues. V was shortened by 10 bases and J by 0 bases, with 10 bases between the two germline ends. Germline lookup yields CDR1 SGHAT and CDR2 FQNNGV. CDR3 in amino acids: CAITTFSGANVLTF. Here the CDR3 DNA reads TGTGCCATTACGACGTTCTCTGGGGCCAACGTCCTGACTTTC.

There are a few counts of this clone. CDR3 sequence: CASSLLGQPQHF. As DNA, the CDR3 is TGTGCCAGCAGTTTGTTAGGTCAGCCCCAGCATTTT. The V call is TRBV27, the J call TRBJ1-5; D unclear. Germline V gene data show CDR1 as MNHEY and CDR2 as SMNVEV (reference sequence). V was pared by 3 bases and J by 6 bases, with 6 bases between. This CDR3 has 12 amino acids.

This chain links TRBV27 with TRBJ1-6; TRBD1 aligns across 7 bases. V was clipped by 6 bases and J by 1 base; unmatched bases: 6. The CDR3 is made up of 16 amino acids. The germline CDR1 and CDR2 sequences are MNHEY and SMNVEV (reference sequence). The CDR3 reads CASSRGAVSYNSPLHF. In DNA form, the CDR3 reads TGTGCCAGCAGCAGGGGGGCGGTGTCCTATAATTCACCCCTCCACTTT.